This entry describes one TCR beta chain. The CDR3 loop spans 14 amino acids. Germline CDR1 reads SGDLS; CDR2 reads YYNGEE. J was trimmed by 2 bases and V by 7 bases; bases with no gene match: 9. TCRdb keeps only in-frame clones here, not all; method: immunoSEQ multiplex PCR. The data contain some 240,000 clones, roughly 89% of them singletons. The data are from a study of blood T cell repertoires in COVID-19. In the study overall: Italy, Spain and the United States were the sources of the convalescent and acute COVID-19 samples.

The chain combines TRBV9 with TRBJ2-7; 7 positions agree with TRBD1. The receptor was isolated from a man aged 60 to 75 who had recovered from COVID-19. Material: peripheral blood. The CDR3: CASGPGTVTYEQYF. CDR3 DNA sequence: TGTGCCAGCGGTCCCGGGACAGTTACCTACGAGCAGTACTTC.